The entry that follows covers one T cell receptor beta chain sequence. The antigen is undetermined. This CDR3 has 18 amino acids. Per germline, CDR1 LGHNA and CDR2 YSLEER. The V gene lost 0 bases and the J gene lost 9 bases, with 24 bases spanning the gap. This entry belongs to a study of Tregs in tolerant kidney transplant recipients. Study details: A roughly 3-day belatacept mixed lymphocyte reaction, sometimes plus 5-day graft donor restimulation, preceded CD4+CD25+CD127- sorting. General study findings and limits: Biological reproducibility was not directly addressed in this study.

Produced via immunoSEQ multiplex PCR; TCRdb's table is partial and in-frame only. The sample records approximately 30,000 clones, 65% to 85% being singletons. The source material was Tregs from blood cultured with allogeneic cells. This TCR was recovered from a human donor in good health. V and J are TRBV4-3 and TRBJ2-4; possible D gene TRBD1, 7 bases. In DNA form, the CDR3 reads TGCGCCAGCAGCCAAGATCTGAGGACAGGCCTCCCCGGGAGCATTCAGTACTTC. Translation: CASSQDLRTGLPGSIQYF.